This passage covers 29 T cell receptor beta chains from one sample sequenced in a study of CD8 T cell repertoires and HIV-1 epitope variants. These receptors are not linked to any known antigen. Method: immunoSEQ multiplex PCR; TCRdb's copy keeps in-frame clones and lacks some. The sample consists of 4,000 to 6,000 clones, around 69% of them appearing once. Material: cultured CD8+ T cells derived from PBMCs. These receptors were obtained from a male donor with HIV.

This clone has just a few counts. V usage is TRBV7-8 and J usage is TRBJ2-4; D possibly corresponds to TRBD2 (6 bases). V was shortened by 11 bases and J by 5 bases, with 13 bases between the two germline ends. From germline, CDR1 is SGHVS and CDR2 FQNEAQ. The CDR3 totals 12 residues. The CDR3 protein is CALGEDQNIQYF. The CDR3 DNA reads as TGTGCCTTGGGGGAGGACCAAAACATTCAGTACTTC. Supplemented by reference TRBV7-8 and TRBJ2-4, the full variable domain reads GAGVSQSPRYKVAKRGQDVALRCDPISGHVSLFWYQQALGQGPEFLTYFQNEAQLDKSGLPSDRFFAERPEGSVSTLKIQRTQQEDSAVYLCALGEDQNIQYFGAGTRLSVL.

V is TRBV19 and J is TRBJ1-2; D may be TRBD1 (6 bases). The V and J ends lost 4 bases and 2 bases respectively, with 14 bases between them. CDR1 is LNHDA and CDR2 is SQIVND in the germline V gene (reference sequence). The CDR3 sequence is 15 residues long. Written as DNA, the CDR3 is TGTGCCAGTAGTAGGGAGGGGGTTTCCAACTATGGCTACACCTTC. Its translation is CASSREGVSNYGYTF.

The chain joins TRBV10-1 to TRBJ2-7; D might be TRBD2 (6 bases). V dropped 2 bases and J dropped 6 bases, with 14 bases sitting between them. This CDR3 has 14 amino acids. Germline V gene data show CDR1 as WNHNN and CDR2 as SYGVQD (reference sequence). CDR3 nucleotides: TGCGCCAGCAGTGAGCTGCGGGGCCTCTCCGAGCAGTACTTC. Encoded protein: CASSELRGLSEQYF.

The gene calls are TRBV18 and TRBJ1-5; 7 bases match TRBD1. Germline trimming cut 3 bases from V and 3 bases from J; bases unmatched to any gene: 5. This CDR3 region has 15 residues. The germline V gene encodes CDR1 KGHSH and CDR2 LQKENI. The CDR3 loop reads CASSPQTGNNQPQHF. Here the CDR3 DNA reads TGTGCCAGCTCACCCCAGACAGGGAACAATCAGCCCCAGCATTTT.

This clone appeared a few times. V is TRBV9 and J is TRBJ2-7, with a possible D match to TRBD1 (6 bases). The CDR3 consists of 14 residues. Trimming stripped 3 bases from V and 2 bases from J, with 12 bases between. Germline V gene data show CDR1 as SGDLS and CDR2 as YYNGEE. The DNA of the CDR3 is TGTGCCAGCAGCGAATACGGACAGCCCTACGAGCAGTACTTC. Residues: CASSEYGQPYEQYF.

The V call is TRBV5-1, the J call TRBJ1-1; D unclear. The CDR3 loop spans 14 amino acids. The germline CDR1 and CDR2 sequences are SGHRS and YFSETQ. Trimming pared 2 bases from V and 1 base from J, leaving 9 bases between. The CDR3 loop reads CASSFGWENTEAFF. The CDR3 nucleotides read TGCGCCAGCAGCTTTGGGTGGGAGAACACTGAAGCTTTCTTT.

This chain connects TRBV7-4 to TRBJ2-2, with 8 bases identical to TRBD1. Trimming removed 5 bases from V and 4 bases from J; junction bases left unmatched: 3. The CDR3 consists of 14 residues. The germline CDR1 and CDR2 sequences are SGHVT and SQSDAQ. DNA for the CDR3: TGTGCCAGCAGCCCGACAGGGGCCACCGGGGAGCTGTTTTTT. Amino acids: CASSPTGATGELFF.

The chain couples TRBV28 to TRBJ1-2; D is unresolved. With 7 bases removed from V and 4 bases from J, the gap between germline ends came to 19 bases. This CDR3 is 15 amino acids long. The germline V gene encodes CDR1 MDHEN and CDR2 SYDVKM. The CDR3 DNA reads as TGTGCCAGCACCCCAGGTTTTGAAGTAGCCTATGGCTACACCTTC. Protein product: CASTPGFEVAYGYTF.

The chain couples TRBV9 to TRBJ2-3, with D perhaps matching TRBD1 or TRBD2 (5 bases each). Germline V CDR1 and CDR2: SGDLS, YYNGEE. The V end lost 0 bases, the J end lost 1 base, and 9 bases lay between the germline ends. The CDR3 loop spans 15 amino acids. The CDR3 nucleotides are TGTGCCAGCAGCGTAGGGGGGACCCGCACAGATACGCAGTATTTT. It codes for CASSVGGTRTDTQYF.

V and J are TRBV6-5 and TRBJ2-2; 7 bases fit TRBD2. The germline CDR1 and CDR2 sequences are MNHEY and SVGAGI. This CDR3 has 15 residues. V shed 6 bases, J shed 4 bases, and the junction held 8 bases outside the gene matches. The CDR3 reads CASRLGGTATGELFF. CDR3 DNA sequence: TGTGCCAGCAGGTTGGGGGGGACGGCCACCGGGGAGCTGTTTTTT.

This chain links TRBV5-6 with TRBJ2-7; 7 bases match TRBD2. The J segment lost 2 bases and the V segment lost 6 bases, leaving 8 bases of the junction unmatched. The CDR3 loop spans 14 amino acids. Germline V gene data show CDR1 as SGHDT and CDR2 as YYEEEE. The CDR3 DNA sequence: TGTGCCAGCAACCGGGGCGGGAGTACCTACGAGCAGTACTTC. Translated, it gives CASNRGGSTYEQYF.

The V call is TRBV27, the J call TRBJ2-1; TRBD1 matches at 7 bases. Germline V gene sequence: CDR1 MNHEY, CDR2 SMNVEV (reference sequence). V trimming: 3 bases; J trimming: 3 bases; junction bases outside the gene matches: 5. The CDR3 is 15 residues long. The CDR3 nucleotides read TGTGCCAGCAGTTTCATCCGGGACAGCTACAATGAGCAGTTCTTC. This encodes CASSFIRDSYNEQFF.

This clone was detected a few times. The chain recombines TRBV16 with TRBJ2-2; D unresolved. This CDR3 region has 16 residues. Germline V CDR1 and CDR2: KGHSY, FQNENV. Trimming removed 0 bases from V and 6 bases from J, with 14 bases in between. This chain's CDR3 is CASSQSKSRAAGELFF. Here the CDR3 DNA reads TGTGCCAGCAGCCAATCAAAGTCCCGGGCCGCCGGGGAGCTGTTTTTT.

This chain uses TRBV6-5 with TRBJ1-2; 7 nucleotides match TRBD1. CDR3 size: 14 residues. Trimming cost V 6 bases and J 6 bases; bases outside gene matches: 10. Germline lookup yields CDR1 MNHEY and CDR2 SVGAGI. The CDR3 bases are TGTGCCAGCAGCCCTCAAGGGGGCGCGGATGGCTACACCTTC. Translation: CASSPQGGADGYTF.

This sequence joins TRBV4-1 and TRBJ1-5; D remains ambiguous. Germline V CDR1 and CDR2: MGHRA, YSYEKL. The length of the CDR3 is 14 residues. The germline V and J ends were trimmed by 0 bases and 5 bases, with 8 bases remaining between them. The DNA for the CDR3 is TGCGCCAGCAGCCAAGAGACCGAGTATCAGCCCCAGCATTTT. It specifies CASSQETEYQPQHF.

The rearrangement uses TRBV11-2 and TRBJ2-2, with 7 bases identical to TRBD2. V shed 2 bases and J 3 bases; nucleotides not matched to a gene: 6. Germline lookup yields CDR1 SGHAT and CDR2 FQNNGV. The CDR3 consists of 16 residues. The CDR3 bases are TGTGCCAGCAGCTTACCAGCGGGGCCCCACACCGGGGAGCTGTTTTTT. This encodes CASSLPAGPHTGELFF. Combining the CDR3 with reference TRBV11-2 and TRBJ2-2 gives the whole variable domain EAGVAQSPRYKIIEKRQSVAFWCNPISGHATLYWYQQILGQGPKLLIQFQNNGVVDDSQLPKDRFSAERLKGVDSTLKIQPAKLEDSAVYLCASSLPAGPHTGELFFGEGSRLTVL.

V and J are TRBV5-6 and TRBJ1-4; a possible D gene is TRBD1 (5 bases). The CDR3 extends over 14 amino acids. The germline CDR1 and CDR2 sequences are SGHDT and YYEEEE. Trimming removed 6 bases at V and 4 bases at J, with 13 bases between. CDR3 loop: CASTYRQRNEKLFF. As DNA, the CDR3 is TGTGCCAGCACCTACCGACAGCGTAATGAAAAACTGTTTTTT.

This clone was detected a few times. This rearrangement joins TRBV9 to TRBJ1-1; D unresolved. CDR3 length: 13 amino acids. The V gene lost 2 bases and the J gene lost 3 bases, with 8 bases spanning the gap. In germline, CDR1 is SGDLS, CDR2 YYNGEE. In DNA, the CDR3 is TGTGCCAGCAGCGTTTCAGAGTACACTGAAGCTTTCTTT. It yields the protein CASSVSEYTEAFF.

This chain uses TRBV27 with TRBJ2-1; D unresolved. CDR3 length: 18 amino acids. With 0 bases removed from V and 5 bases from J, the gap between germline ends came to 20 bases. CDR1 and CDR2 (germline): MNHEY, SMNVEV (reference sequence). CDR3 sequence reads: CASSLSTGHGIVDNEQFF. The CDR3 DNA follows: TGTGCCAGCAGTTTATCTACCGGGCATGGAATAGTGGACAATGAGCAGTTCTTC.

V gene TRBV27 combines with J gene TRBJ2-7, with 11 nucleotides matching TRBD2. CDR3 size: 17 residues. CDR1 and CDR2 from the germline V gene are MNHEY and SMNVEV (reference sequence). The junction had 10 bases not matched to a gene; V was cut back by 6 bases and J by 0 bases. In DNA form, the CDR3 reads TGTGCCAGCAGCCCCATCTCTACTAGCGGGAGCTCCTACGAGCAGTACTTC. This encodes CASSPISTSGSSYEQYF.

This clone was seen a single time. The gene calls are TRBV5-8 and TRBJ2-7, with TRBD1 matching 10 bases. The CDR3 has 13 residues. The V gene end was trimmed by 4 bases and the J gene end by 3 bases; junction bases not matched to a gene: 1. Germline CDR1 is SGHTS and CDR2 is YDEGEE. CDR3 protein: CASSRDRGYEQYF. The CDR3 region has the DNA TGTGCCAGCAGCCGGGACAGGGGCTACGAGCAGTACTTC. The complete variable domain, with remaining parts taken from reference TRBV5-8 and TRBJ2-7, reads EAGVTQSPTHLIKTRGQQATLRCSPISGHTSVYWYQQALGLGLQFLLWYDEGEERNRGNFPPRFSGRQFPNYSSELNVNALELEDSALYLCASSRDRGYEQYFGPGTRLTVT.

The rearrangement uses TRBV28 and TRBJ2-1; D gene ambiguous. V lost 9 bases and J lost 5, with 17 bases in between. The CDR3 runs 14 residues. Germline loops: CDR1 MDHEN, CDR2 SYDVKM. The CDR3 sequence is CASNLIGPHNEQFF. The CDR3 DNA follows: TGTGCCAGTAATTTAATCGGGCCGCACAATGAGCAGTTCTTC.

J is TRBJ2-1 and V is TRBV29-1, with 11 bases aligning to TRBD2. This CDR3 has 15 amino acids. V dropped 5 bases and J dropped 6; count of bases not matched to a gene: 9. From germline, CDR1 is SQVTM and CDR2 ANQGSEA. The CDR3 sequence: CSVRQLAGVGNEQFF. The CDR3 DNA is TGCAGCGTTCGTCAACTAGCGGGAGTGGGCAATGAGCAGTTCTTC.

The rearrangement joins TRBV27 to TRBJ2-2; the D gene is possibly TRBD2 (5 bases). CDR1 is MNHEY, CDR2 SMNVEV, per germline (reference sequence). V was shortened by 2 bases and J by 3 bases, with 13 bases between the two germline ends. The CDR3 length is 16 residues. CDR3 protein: CASSLRAPGYTGELFF. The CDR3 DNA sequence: TGTGCCAGCAGTTTACGGGCCCCGGGATACACCGGGGAGCTGTTTTTT.

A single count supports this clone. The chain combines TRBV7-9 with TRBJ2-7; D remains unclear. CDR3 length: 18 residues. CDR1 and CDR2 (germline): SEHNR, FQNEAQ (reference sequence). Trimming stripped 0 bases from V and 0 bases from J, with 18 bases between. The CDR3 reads CASSLAGSSVRSSYEQYF. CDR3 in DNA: TGTGCCAGCAGCTTAGCGGGCAGTTCCGTTAGGAGCTCCTACGAGCAGTACTTC.

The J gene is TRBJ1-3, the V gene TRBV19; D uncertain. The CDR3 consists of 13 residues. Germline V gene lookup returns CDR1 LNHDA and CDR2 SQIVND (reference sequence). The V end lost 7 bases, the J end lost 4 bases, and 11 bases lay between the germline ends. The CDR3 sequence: CASTPGPGNTIYF. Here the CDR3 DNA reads TGTGCCAGTACCCCTGGACCGGGAAACACCATATATTTT.

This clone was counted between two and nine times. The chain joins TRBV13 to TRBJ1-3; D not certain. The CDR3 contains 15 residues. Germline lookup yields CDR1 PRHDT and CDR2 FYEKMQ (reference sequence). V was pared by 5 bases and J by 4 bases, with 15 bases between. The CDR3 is CASSNLRAEGNTIYF. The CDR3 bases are TGTGCCAGCAGCAACTTAAGGGCTGAAGGAAACACCATATATTTT.

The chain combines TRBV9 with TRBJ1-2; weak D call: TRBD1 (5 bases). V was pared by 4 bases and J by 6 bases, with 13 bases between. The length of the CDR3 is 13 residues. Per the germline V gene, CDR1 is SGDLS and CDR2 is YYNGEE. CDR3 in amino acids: CASSPRWGDGYTF. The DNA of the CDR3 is TGTGCCAGCAGCCCCCGATGGGGGGATGGCTACACCTTC.

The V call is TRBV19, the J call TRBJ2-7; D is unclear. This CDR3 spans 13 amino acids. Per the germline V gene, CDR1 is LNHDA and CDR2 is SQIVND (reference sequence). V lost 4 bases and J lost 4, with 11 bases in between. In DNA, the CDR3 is TGTGCCAGTAGTACGGGTCTTAAGTACGAGCAGTACTTC. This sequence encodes CASSTGLKYEQYF. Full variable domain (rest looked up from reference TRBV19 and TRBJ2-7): DGGITQSPKYLFRKEGQNVTLSCEQNLNHDAMYWYRQDPGQGLRLIYYSQIVNDFQKGDIAEGYSVSREKKESFPLTVTSAQKNPTAFYLCASSTGLKYEQYFGPGTRLTVT.